This record looks at one T cell receptor beta chain sequence and its context. No antigen is known for it. No per-base quality is available; no much larger clone lies one base away. The CDR3 contains 14 residues, cysteine and phenylalanine counted. The retained sequence is limited to the CDR3, 42 bases, with the frame set at the first base. The V and J ends are trimmed by 4 bases and 1 base, leaving 10 bases between them. The germline V gene encodes CDR1 MNHEY and CDR2 SVGAGI. These data originate in a study of blood T cell repertoires in COVID-19 (dated by TCRdb to 2020 to 2022). For context, the study as a whole: Collaborator samples came from the United States, Italy and Spain and covered acute and convalescent phases of COVID-19. Deeply sampled blood TCRbeta repertoires from subjects exposed to, actively infected with, or recovered from COVID-19 were included in the dataset. The samples were drawn from two sources: the first 160 participants of the ongoing ImmuneRACE study, and 1,200 or so subjects contributed by 6 global collaborators. The material from the prospective study consisted of cDNA or gDNA derived from T cells, B-cell-depleted T cells, or PBMCs. The repertoires were released in a freely available public database intended as a resource for research on the immune response to SARS-CoV-2. HLA class I and class II types, where available, came from metadata supplied by the sample provider rather than from assay-based typing. Sample metadata almost always included a de-identified subject ID, COVID-19 status, age in years and sex.

Enrolling through a virtual design, the prospective study's participants ranged in age from roughly 18 to 89 years and lived across 20 to 30 United States geographic areas. In the prospective study, cohorts were assigned on the basis of participant-reported clinical history obtained from a screening survey and a study questionnaire. For ImmuneRACE Cohort 3, a participant was defined as recovered based on two consecutive negative NP/OP PCR tests, clearance by a healthcare professional, or resolution of symptoms. Each participant in the prospective study had whole blood, serum and a nasopharyngeal or oropharyngeal swab collected by mobile phlebotomists. Prospective study participants could optionally give additional blood draws and questionnaires over a 2-month period. Prospective study blood samples were shipped either frozen or at room temperature before DNA extraction. Overall study results and their limits: How much clinical and demographic metadata was included differed by source and by participant, and the metadata was provided uncurated.

TCRbeta CDR3 regions were amplified from genomic DNA by means of the immunoSEQ Assay, a bias-controlled multiplex PCR. Per the original workflow: Within the assay, amplification of reference gene primers was used to estimate how many nucleated cells each sample contained. To quantify the absolute abundance of each unique TCRbeta CDR3 rearrangement, sequence reads were collapsed and filtered. For each sample, productive Simpson clonality was calculated as the square root of Simpson's diversity index across productive rearrangements. TCRdb's version of the immuneACCESS table is confined to in-frame rearrangements and falls short of the full clone set. An unresolved V gene accounts for under half of the shortfall where checked; the remainder is of unknown origin. From that table come the V and J calls and clone size; the DNA was used to work out D and trimming. The sample yields more than 200,000 clones; about nine tenths were counted once. The leading ten clones occupy about 1.6% of the sample.

Source material: PBMCs or T cells enriched from blood (not recorded which). This receptor was identified in a man aged 35-49 years who had recovered from COVID-19. This chain is built from TRBV6-5 and TRBJ1-1; TRBD1 is a weak D gene call, 5 bases matching. The CDR3 loop reads CASSSRTGNTEAFF. The DNA reads as follows: TGTGCCAGCAGTTCAAGAACAGGGAACACTGAAGCTTTCTTT.